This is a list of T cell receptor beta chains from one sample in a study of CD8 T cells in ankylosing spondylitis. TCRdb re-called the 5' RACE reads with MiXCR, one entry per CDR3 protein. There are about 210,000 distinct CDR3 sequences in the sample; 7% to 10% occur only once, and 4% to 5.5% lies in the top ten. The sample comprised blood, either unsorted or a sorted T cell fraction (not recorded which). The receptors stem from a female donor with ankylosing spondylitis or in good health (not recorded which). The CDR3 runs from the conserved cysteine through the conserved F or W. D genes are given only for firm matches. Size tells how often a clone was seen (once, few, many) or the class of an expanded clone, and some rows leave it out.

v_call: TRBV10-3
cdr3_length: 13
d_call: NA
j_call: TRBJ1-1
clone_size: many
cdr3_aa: CAANQGEVTEAFF
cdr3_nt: TGTGCCGCGAACCAGGGAGAGGTCACTGAAGCTTTCTTT

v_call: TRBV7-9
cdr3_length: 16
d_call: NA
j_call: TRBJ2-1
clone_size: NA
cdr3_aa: CASSLDTSLSYNEQFF
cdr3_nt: TGTGCCAGCAGCTTAGACACGTCTCTCTCCTACAATGAGCAGTTCTTC

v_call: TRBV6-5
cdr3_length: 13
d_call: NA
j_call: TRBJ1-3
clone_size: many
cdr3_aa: CASSSRSGNTIYF
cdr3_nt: TGTGCCAGCAGTTCCAGATCTGGAAACACCATATATTTT

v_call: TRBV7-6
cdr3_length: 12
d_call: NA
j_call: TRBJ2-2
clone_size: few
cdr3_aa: CASSLDSRELFF
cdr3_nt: TGTGCCAGCAGCCTCGACTCCCGGGAGCTGTTTTTT

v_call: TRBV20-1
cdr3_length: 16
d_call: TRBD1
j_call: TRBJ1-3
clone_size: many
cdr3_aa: CSANPGTGVSGNTIYF
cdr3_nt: TGCAGTGCCAATCCTGGGACAGGGGTTTCTGGAAACACCATATATTTT

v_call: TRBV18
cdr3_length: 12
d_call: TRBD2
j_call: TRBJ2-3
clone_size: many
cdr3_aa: CAGGAGEDTQYF
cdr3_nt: TGTGCCGGGGGAGCGGGAGAAGATACGCAGTATTTT

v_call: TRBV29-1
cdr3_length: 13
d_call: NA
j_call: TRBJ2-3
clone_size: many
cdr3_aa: CSVDGIETDTQYF
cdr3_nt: TGCAGCGTAGACGGGATAGAGACAGATACGCAGTATTTT

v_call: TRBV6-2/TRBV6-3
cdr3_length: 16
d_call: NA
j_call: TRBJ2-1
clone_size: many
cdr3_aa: CASRNGDMLGYNEQFF
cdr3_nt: TGTGCCAGCAGGAACGGCGACATGCTGGGTTACAATGAGCAGTTCTTC

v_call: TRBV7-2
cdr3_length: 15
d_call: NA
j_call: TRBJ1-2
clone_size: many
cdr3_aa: CASSLVGGASYGYTF
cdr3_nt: TGTGCCAGCAGCTTAGTCGGGGGCGCATCGTATGGCTACACCTTC

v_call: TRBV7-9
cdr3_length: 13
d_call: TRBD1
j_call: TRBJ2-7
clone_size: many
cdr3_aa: CASTDRGQGEQYF
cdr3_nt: TGTGCCAGCACGGACAGGGGCCAGGGGGAGCAGTACTTC

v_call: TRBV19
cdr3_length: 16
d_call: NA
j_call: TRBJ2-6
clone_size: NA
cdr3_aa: CATLSVVFSGANVLTF
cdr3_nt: TGTGCCACCCTTAGTGTTGTTTTCTCTGGGGCCAACGTCCTGACTTTC

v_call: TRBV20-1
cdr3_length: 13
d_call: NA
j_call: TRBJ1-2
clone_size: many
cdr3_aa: CSAYTGTRIGYTF
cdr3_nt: TGCAGTGCTTATACCGGGACCCGTATAGGCTACACCTTC

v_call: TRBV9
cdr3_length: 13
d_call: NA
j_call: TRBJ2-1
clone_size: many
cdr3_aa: CASSVVGGHEQFF
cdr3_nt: TGTGCCAGCAGCGTAGTGGGGGGCCATGAGCAGTTCTTC

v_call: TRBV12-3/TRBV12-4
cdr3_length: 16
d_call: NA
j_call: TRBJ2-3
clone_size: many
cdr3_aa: CASSLGLLSSPDTQYF
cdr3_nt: TGTGCCAGCAGTTTAGGGCTACTGAGCTCCCCAGATACGCAGTATTTT

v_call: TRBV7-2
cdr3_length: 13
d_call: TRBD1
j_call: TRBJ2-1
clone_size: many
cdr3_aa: CASSPGGRNEQFF
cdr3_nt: TGTGCCAGCAGCCCAGGGGGACGTAATGAGCAGTTCTTC

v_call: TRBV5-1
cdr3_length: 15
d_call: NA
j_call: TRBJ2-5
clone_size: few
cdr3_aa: CASSPPDHSGETQYF
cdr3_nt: TGCGCCAGCAGCCCTCCGGACCACAGCGGGGAGACCCAGTACTTC

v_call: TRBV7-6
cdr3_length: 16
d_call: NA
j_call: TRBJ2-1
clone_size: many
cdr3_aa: CASSHLGVGIDNEQFF
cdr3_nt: TGTGCCAGCAGTCACTTAGGGGTGGGGATCGACAATGAGCAGTTCTTC

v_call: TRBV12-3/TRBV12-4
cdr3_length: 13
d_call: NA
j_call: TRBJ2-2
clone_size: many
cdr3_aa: CASSGVLTGELFF
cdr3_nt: TGTGCCAGCAGTGGGGTCCTAACCGGGGAGCTGTTTTTT

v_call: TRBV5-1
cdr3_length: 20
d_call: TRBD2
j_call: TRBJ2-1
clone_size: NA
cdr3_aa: CASSLAAPRAGVRLGDEQFF
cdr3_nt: TGCGCCAGCAGCTTGGCCGCCCCCAGAGCGGGAGTTCGATTAGGGGATGAGCAGTTCTTC

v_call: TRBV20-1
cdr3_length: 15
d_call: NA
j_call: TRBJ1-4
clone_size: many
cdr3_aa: CSARPPGTHNEKLFF
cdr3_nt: TGCAGTGCTAGACCCCCCGGGACGCATAATGAAAAACTGTTTTTT

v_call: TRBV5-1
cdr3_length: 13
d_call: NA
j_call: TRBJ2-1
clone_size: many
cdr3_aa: CASSFNSGGERFF
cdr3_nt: TGCGCCAGCAGCTTTAACTCTGGCGGGGAGAGGTTCTTC

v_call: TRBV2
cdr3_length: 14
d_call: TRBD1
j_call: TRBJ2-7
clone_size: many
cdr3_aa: CASTGDRGSYEQYF
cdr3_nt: TGTGCCAGCACCGGGGACAGGGGCTCCTACGAGCAGTACTTC

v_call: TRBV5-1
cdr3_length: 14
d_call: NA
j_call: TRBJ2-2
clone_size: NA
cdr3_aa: CASSLQGNTEELFF
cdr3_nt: TGCGCCAGCAGCCTACAGGGAAACACCGAGGAGCTGTTTTTT

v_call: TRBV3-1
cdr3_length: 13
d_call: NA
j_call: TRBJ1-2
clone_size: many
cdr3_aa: CASSQAVDYGYTF
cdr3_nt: TGTGCCAGCAGCCAAGCGGTGGACTATGGCTACACCTTC

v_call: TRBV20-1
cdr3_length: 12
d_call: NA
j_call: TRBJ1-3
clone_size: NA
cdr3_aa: CSAPSSGNTIYF
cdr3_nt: TGCAGTGCTCCCAGCTCTGGAAACACCATATATTTT

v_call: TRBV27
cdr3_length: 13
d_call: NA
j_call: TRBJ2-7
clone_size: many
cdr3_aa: CASRFSPPYEQYF
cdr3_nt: TGTGCCAGCCGGTTCTCTCCGCCCTACGAGCAGTACTTC

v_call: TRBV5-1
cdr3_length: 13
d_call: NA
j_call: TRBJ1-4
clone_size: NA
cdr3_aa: CASRTGPNEKLFF
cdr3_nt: TGCGCCAGCCGGACGGGTCCGAATGAAAAACTGTTTTTT

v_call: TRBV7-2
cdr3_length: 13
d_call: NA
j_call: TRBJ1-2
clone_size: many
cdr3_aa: CASSRTEWLGYTF
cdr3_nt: TGTGCCAGCAGCCGGACAGAATGGTTGGGCTACACCTTC

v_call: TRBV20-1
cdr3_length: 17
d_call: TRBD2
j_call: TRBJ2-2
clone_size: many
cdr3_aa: CSARSLLAGSVTGELFF
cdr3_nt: TGCAGTGCTAGATCTCTCTTAGCGGGATCAGTCACCGGGGAGCTGTTTTTT